Listed below are T cell receptor beta chains from one sample, sequenced in a study of blood T cell repertoires in COVID-19. Repertoires were generated with immunoSEQ multiplex PCR, while TCRdb's copy carries only in-frame clones and drops some. The data contain about 250,000 clones, around 88% of them singletons. Input material: peripheral blood. These receptors all stem from a man between 40 and 49 years old with active or convalescent COVID-19. Both conserved end residues are part of each CDR3. Fields, in order: V gene, CDR3 length, D gene, J gene, clone size, CDR3 protein, CDR3 DNA. D genes are given only for firm matches. Not all rows give a size; the values are once, few, many and, for expanded clones, a class.

TRBV7-2	14	.	TRBJ1-6	.	CASRPGVTDSPLHF	TGTGCCAGCAGACCGGGGGTTACGGATTCACCCCTCCACTTT
TRBV5-4	14	.	TRBJ2-2	once	CASSLGGLTGELFF	TGTGCCAGCAGCTTGGGCGGCCTCACCGGGGAGCTGTTTTTT
TRBV19	13	.	TRBJ1-5	.	CASGSFGNQPQHF	TGTGCCAGCGGTAGTTTCGGCAATCAGCCCCAGCATTTT
TRBV6-2/TRBV6-3	11	.	TRBJ1-2	.	CASSSYSGYTF	TGTGCCAGCAGTTCCTACTCTGGCTACACCTTC
TRBV27	13	.	TRBJ2-4	.	CATPGEPPNIQYF	TGTGCCACCCCCGGAGAGCCACCGAACATTCAGTACTTC
TRBV5-1	14	.	TRBJ1-6	.	CASSLGQYNSPLHF	TGCGCCAGCAGTTTAGGACAGTACAATTCACCCCTCCACTTT
TRBV3-1/TRBV3-2	12	.	TRBJ2-5	.	CASSQVRETQYF	TGTGCCAGCAGCCAAGTGCGAGAGACCCAGTACTTC
TRBV5-6	16	.	TRBJ1-5	once	CASSFRGNFGNQPQHF	TGTGCCAGCAGCTTCAGGGGTAATTTCGGCAATCAGCCCCAGCATTTT
TRBV19	14	TRBD1	TRBJ2-2	.	CASSMGQDTGELFF	TGTGCCAGTAGTATGGGACAGGATACCGGGGAGCTGTTTTTT
TRBV5-1	16	.	TRBJ1-6	.	CASSLFQTSYNSPLHF	TGCGCCAGCAGCTTGTTTCAGACATCTTATAATTCACCCCTCCACTTT
TRBV9	14	.	TRBJ1-6	.	CASSVGTYNSPLHF	TGTGCCAGCAGCGTAGGGACTTATAATTCACCCCTCCACTTT
TRBV7-6	15	.	TRBJ1-1	.	CASSLGSTGGTEAFF	TGTGCCAGCAGCTTAGGTTCGACGGGTGGCACTGAAGCTTTCTTT
TRBV9	15	.	TRBJ2-3	.	CASSVVGRSTDTQYF	TGTGCCAGCAGCGTAGTTGGCAGGAGCACAGATACGCAGTATTTT
TRBV6-5	14	.	TRBJ1-1	.	CASSSQDMNTEAFF	TGTGCCAGCAGTTCCCAGGACATGAACACTGAAGCTTTCTTT
TRBV6-5	14	.	TRBJ1-5	.	CASSAQYSNQPQHF	TGTGCCAGCAGCGCCCAGTATAGCAATCAGCCCCAGCATTTT
TRBV6-2/TRBV6-3	16	TRBD2	TRBJ2-3	.	CASSRGLAGGTDTQYF	TGTGCCAGCAGCCGGGGACTAGCGGGGGGCACAGATACGCAGTATTTT
TRBV19	14	.	TRBJ1-4	.	CASSIGLGNEKLFF	TGTGCCAGTAGTATAGGACTCGGTAATGAAAAACTGTTTTTT
TRBV6-4	14	.	TRBJ1-1	.	CASSDSRVADEAFF	TGTGCCAGCAGTGACTCGCGGGTGGCAGATGAAGCTTTCTTT
TRBV27	13	TRBD1	TRBJ2-7	once	CASSRQGPYEQYF	TGTGCCAGCAGTCGACAGGGTCCCTACGAGCAGTACTTC
TRBV30	15	.	TRBJ1-1	.	CAWRRQAPMNTEAFF	TGTGCCTGGAGGAGACAGGCGCCCATGAACACTGAAGCTTTCTTT
TRBV19	14	.	TRBJ1-4	.	CASSMAGLKEKLFF	TGTGCCAGTAGTATGGCGGGGCTAAAGGAAAAACTGTTTTTT
TRBV29-1	13	.	TRBJ2-7	.	CSARDTGNYEQYF	TGCAGCGCCCGGGACACCGGAAACTACGAGCAGTACTTC
TRBV25-1	16	TRBD1	TRBJ1-6	.	CASRVDRGGIDSPLHF	TGTGCCAGCAGGGTAGACAGGGGGGGAATTGATTCACCCCTCCACTTT
TRBV28	13	TRBD1	TRBJ1-2	once	CASSQGQGYGYTF	TGTGCCAGCAGTCAGGGACAGGGATATGGCTACACCTTC
TRBV18	16	TRBD2	TRBJ2-3	.	CASSPELAGPTDTQYF	TGTGCCAGCTCACCGGAACTAGCGGGGCCCACAGATACGCAGTATTTT
TRBV7-6	15	TRBD1	TRBJ2-4	.	CASSSSSQQGTIQYF	TGTGCCAGCAGCTCCTCCTCACAACAGGGGACAATTCAGTACTTC
TRBV27	15	.	TRBJ1-1	.	CASSLVTGMNTEAFF	TGTGCCAGCAGTCTAGTGACAGGCATGAACACTGAAGCTTTCTTT
TRBV5-1	16	.	TRBJ2-2	.	CASSSASSANTGELFF	TGCGCCAGCAGTTCCGCATCGAGTGCGAACACCGGGGAGCTGTTTTTT
TRBV5-4	15	.	TRBJ2-2	.	CASFQGGANTGELFF	TGTGCCAGCTTCCAAGGGGGGGCAAACACCGGGGAGCTGTTTTTT
TRBV11-3	15	.	TRBJ2-3	few	CASTKTGDGSDTQYF	TGTGCCAGCACCAAAACGGGGGATGGGTCAGATACGCAGTATTTT
TRBV30	13	TRBD2	TRBJ2-3	.	CAWSGLAGAMQYF	TGTGCCTGGAGCGGACTAGCGGGGGCAATGCAGTATTTT
TRBV4-1	15	TRBD2	TRBJ2-7	few	CASSRAHRGGDEQYF	TGCGCCAGCAGCCGGGCCCATCGCGGGGGGGACGAGCAGTACTTC
TRBV10-1	13	TRBD1	TRBJ1-2	.	CASKNDRGHGYTF	TGCGCCAGCAAAAACGACAGGGGTCATGGCTACACCTTC
TRBV12-5	17	.	TRBJ1-5	.	CASGLVMSDSINQPQHF	TGTGCTAGTGGTTTGGTAATGTCGGACAGTATCAATCAGCCCCAGCATTTT
TRBV7-9	11	.	TRBJ2-7	.	CASSFLYEQYF	TGTGCCAGCAGCTTTCTCTACGAGCAGTACTTC
TRBV5-1	17	TRBD1	TRBJ1-1	.	CASSLGQGEFVKGEAFF	TGCGCCAGCAGCTTGGGACAGGGGGAATTTGTTAAGGGTGAAGCTTTCTTT
TRBV10-3	14	.	TRBJ1-2	few	CAISDGGQSYGYTF	TGTGCCATCAGTGACGGGGGGCAGAGCTATGGCTACACCTTC
TRBV19	18	TRBD1	TRBJ1-5	once	CASSSPGTGDSSNQPQHF	TGTGCCAGTAGCAGTCCCGGGACAGGGGATTCGAGCAATCAGCCCCAGCATTTT
TRBV6-5	15	TRBD1	TRBJ1-4	once	CASSYSRDRSEKLFF	TGTGCCAGCAGTTACTCGAGGGACAGGAGTGAAAAACTGTTTTTT
TRBV18	16	.	TRBJ1-5	.	CASSQTMGGSNQPQHF	TGTGCCAGCTCACAGACTATGGGGGGGAGCAATCAGCCCCAGCATTTT
TRBV5-1	14	TRBD1	TRBJ1-5	.	CASSRGQGGQPQHF	TGCGCCAGCAGCCGGGGACAGGGGGGTCAGCCCCAGCATTTT
TRBV19	15	TRBD2	TRBJ2-3	.	CAASGLSGGTDTQYF	TGTGCCGCGTCGGGACTTAGCGGGGGCACAGATACGCAGTATTTT
TRBV7-2	13	.	TRBJ2-7	.	CASSLAENYEQYF	TGTGCCAGCAGCTTAGCGGAGAACTACGAGCAGTACTTC
TRBV27	14	TRBD1	TRBJ1-2	.	CASSLGQLNYGYTF	TGTGCCAGCAGTTTGGGACAGCTTAACTATGGCTACACCTTC
TRBV29-1	13	.	TRBJ1-2	.	CSVAEGPGSGYTF	TGCAGCGTGGCGGAGGGGCCAGGCTCTGGCTACACCTTC
TRBV27	14	.	TRBJ2-7	.	CASSLGLSSYEQYF	TGTGCCAGCAGTTTGGGACTCAGCTCCTACGAGCAGTACTTC
TRBV27	14	.	TRBJ1-5	.	CASSFSGGNQPQHF	TGTGCCAGCAGTTTTTCAGGGGGCAATCAGCCCCAGCATTTT
TRBV10-3	14	.	TRBJ2-1	.	CAISESTGVDEQFF	TGTGCCATCAGTGAGTCCACGGGGGTGGATGAGCAGTTCTTC
TRBV9	14	TRBD1	TRBJ1-1	.	CASSAQGEDTEAFF	TGTGCCAGCAGCGCACAGGGGGAGGACACTGAAGCTTTCTTT
TRBV2	15	.	TRBJ2-1	.	CASSEGGSSYNEQFF	TGTGCCAGCAGTGAAGGGGGCAGCTCCTACAATGAGCAGTTCTTC
TRBV5-1	16	.	TRBJ1-1	.	CASAVDRTIPNTEAFF	TGCGCCAGCGCGGTGGACAGAACGATCCCGAACACTGAAGCTTTCTTT
TRBV11-2	14	TRBD1	TRBJ1-6	.	CASSLQGASSPLHF	TGTGCCAGCAGCTTACAGGGGGCCAGTTCACCCCTCCACTTT
TRBV7-9	15	TRBD1	TRBJ2-5	.	CASSFGDRDQETQYF	TGTGCCAGCAGCTTTGGGGACAGGGACCAAGAGACCCAGTACTTC
TRBV27	12	.	TRBJ1-5	once	CASGQGWQPQHF	TGTGCCAGCGGGCAGGGGTGGCAGCCCCAGCATTTT
TRBV2	17	TRBD1	TRBJ1-5	.	CASKVSNWDSANQPQHF	TGTGCCAGCAAGGTCTCCAATTGGGACAGCGCCAATCAGCCCCAGCATTTT
TRBV7-8	17	TRBD1	TRBJ1-5	.	CASSHLTGGAGNQPQHF	TGTGCCAGCAGCCACTTGACAGGGGGCGCAGGCAATCAGCCCCAGCATTTT